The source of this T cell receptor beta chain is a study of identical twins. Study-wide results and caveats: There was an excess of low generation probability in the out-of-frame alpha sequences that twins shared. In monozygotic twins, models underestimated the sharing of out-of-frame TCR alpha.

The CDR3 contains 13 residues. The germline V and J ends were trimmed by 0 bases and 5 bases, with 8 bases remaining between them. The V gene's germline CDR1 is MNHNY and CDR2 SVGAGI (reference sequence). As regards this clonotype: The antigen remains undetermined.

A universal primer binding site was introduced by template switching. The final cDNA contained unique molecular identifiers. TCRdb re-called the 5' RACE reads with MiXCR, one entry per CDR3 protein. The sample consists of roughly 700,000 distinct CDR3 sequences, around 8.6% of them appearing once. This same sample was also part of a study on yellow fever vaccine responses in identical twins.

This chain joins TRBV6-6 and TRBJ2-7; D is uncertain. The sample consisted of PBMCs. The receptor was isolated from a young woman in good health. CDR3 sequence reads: CASSYSPAHEQYF. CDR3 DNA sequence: TGTGCCAGCAGTTACTCGCCCGCCCACGAGCAGTACTTC.